These 29 T cell receptor beta chains share one sample of origin, sequenced in a study of metastatic and nonmetastatic thyroid tumors. Not a single patient had been given any form of treatment at any point before undergoing thyroid surgery. TCRdb re-clonotyped the PCR reads via MiXCR. The sample has 85,000 to 95,000 clones; about 15% are singletons. Sequencing used blood. The origin of the receptors is a female donor with papillary thyroid cancer or a benign thyroid nodule (not recorded which). Some clones in this sample may be carry-over from other donors' samples.

This clone was counted many times. The genes are TRBV2 and TRBJ2-7, with 7 bases aligning to TRBD1. Germline CDR1 reads SNHLY; CDR2 reads FYNNEI. This CDR3 is built from 15 residues. V gave up 0 bases and J gave up 4 bases; unmatched junction bases: 6. The CDR3 sequence: CASSEAGDSPYEQYF. The DNA of the CDR3 is TGTGCCAGCAGTGAAGCGGGGGACAGTCCTTACGAGCAGTACTTC. Variable domain in full (rest from reference TRBV2 and TRBJ2-7): EPEVTQTPSHQVTQMGQEVILRCVPISNHLYFYWYRQILGQKVEFLVSFYNNEISEKSEIFDDQFSVERPDGSNFTLKIRSTKLEDSAMYFCASSEAGDSPYEQYFGPGTRLTVT.

This clone occurred many times. The rearrangement uses TRBV5-1 and TRBJ1-3, with D unresolved. The CDR3 has 13 amino acids. CDR1 is SGHRS and CDR2 is YFSETQ in the germline V gene. With 0 bases removed from V and 3 bases from J, the gap between germline ends came to 4 bases. As DNA, the CDR3 is TGCGCCAGCAGCTTGGCAGGTGGAAACACCATATATTTT. Amino acids: CASSLAGGNTIYF.

The table lists this clone with many counts. The rearrangement links TRBV7-2 to TRBJ2-7, with D unresolved. Germline V gives CDR1 SGHTA, CDR2 FQGNSA. Deletions cut 4 bases from V and 7 bases from J, with 8 bases between. CDR3 length: 11 amino acids. The CDR3 bases are TGTGCCAGCAGCTCCTTCGGGGAGCAGTACTTC. Its protein product is CASSSFGEQYF.

The CDR3 sequence: CASSPVLHPPPGTAKSHGYTF. The DNA of the CDR3 is TGTGCCAGCTCACCAGTCCTCCACCCCCCCCCTGGGACAGCGAAATCGCATGGCTACACCTTC. The rearrangement joins TRBV18 to TRBJ1-2; 7 nucleotides agree with TRBD1. The germline V gene has CDR1 KGHSH and CDR2 LQKENI. The CDR3 extends over 21 amino acids. V was clipped by 2 bases and J by 6 bases; unmatched bases: 27.

The table lists this clone with many counts. The V gene is TRBV6-1, the J gene TRBJ2-7, with D perhaps TRBD2 (6 bases). Germline V gene lookup returns CDR1 MNHNS and CDR2 SASEGT. Trimming shortened V by 5 bases and J by 3 bases, and 11 bases separated the two germline ends. CDR3 length equals 13 residues. The CDR3 reads CASSQRVYYEQYF. Written as DNA, the CDR3 is TGTGCCAGCAGTCAGCGGGTCTACTACGAGCAGTACTTC.

This clone was observed at least ten times. DNA for the CDR3: TGTGCCAGCAGCCACCGCCGGGGCTCAGATACGCAGTATTTT. Translation: CASSHRRGSDTQYF. The J gene is TRBJ2-3, the V gene TRBV7-8, with D perhaps being TRBD1 or TRBD2 (5 bases each). The germline CDR1 and CDR2 sequences are SGHVS and FQNEAQ. The CDR3 contains 14 residues. V was trimmed by 5 bases and J by 4 bases, leaving 13 bases between them. The variable domain in full, completed from reference TRBV7-8 and TRBJ2-3, reads GAGVSQSPRYKVAKRGQDVALRCDPISGHVSLFWYQQALGQGPEFLTYFQNEAQLDKSGLPSDRFFAERPEGSVSTLKIQRTQQEDSAVYLCASSHRRGSDTQYFGPGTRLTVL.

Ten or more counts support this clone. This rearrangement joins TRBV28 to TRBJ2-5; 14 bases agree with TRBD2. Germline lookup yields CDR1 MDHEN and CDR2 SYDVKM. V was clipped by 2 bases and J by 4 bases; unmatched bases: 0. The CDR3 sequence is 15 residues long. CDR3 sequence reads: CASSLGLAGGETQYF. Written as DNA, the CDR3 is TGTGCCAGCAGTTTAGGACTAGCGGGGGGAGAGACCCAGTACTTC.

This clone was observed at least ten times. This chain connects TRBV11-2 to TRBJ2-1; D gene uncertain. The V end lost 4 bases, the J end lost 0 bases, and 13 bases lay between the germline ends. Germline CDR1 is SGHAT and CDR2 is FQNNGV. The CDR3 has 16 residues. DNA of the CDR3: TGTGCCAGCAGCTCCCGACCCGGAAGCTCCTACAATGAGCAGTTCTTC. Residues: CASSSRPGSSYNEQFF. Filled out from reference TRBV11-2 and TRBJ2-1, the complete variable domain reads EAGVAQSPRYKIIEKRQSVAFWCNPISGHATLYWYQQILGQGPKLLIQFQNNGVVDDSQLPKDRFSAERLKGVDSTLKIQPAKLEDSAVYLCASSSRPGSSYNEQFFGPGTRLTVL.

This clone has at least ten counts. The chain couples TRBV6-1 to TRBJ2-7; D might be TRBD1 or TRBD2, each matching 5 bases. CDR3 length equals 13 residues. CDR1 and CDR2 from the germline V gene are MNHNS and SASEGT. Between the trimmed V and J ends, which lost 6 bases and 7 bases, there was a span of 16 bases. CDR3 sequence reads: CASRGTERWEQYF. The CDR3 nucleotides are TGTGCCAGCAGGGGGACGGAGAGGTGGGAGCAGTACTTC.

Of note for this clone: A much larger clonotype is one base distant, so this may be a read error. The V call is TRBV5-1, the J call TRBJ2-2; D ambiguous. V was shortened by 5 bases and J by 4 bases, with 12 bases between the two germline ends. CDR1 and CDR2 from the germline V gene are SGHRS and YFSETQ. CDR3 length equals 14 residues. The chain's CDR3 is CASRSNRATGELFF. The DNA for the CDR3 is TGCGCCAGCAGGTCCAATCGGGCCACCGGGGAGCTGTTTTTT.

Concerning this clone itself: This could be a read error, since a much larger clone is one nucleotide away. The gene calls are TRBV3-1 and TRBJ2-5, with 7 bases aligning to TRBD2. CDR1 LGHDT and CDR2 YNNKEL come from the germline V gene (reference sequence). With 0 bases clipped from V and 7 bases from J, the junction kept 5 bases outside the gene matches. There are 14 residues in the CDR3. The CDR3 spells CASSQERTRATQYF. The CDR3 DNA reads TGTGCCAGCAGCCAAGAACGGACTAGGGCGACCCAGTACTTC.

This clone turned up a few times. A much larger clonotype is one base distant, so this may be a read error. The chain joins TRBV5-1 to TRBJ2-2; D could derive from TRBD1 or TRBD2 (6 bases each). The V end lost 0 bases, the J end lost 4 bases, and 16 bases lay between the germline ends. Germline values: CDR1 SGHRS, CDR2 YFSETQ. This CDR3 is built from 17 residues. This CDR3 is CASSLGPGAGSTGELFF. Here the CDR3 DNA reads TGCGCCAGCAGCTTGGGGCCGGGGGCGGGTTCCACCGGGGAGCTGTTTTTT.

Many counts were recorded for this clone. The V gene is TRBV7-9, the J gene TRBJ1-3; no clear D. Looked up from germline, CDR1 is SEHNR and CDR2 is FQNEAQ (reference sequence). The germline V and J ends were trimmed by 1 base and 0 bases, with 4 bases remaining between them. The CDR3 consists of 14 residues. The CDR3 here is CASSLDSSGNTIYF. The CDR3 DNA follows: TGTGCCAGCAGCTTAGACAGCTCTGGAAACACCATATATTTT.

This clone was counted between two and nine times. This could be a read error, since a much larger clone is one nucleotide away. Other DNA sequences from this sample encode an identical CDR3 as well. This CDR3 is CSASKEAGGTGELFF. CDR3 sequence (DNA): TGCAGTGCTAGTAAGGAGGCAGGGGGAACCGGTGAGCTGTTTTTT. The chain recombines TRBV20-1 with TRBJ2-2; 7 positions match TRBD1. The germline CDR1 and CDR2 sequences are DFQATT and SNEGSKA (reference sequence). The CDR3 sequence is 15 residues long.

Turning to this clone: This clone may be a read error of a much larger clone one base away. The chain couples TRBV19 to TRBJ1-5; no reliable D call. The CDR3 length is 15 residues. Trimming removed 7 bases at V and 1 base at J, with 14 bases between. Germline V gene sequence: CDR1 LNHDA, CDR2 SQIVND (reference sequence). CDR3 sequence (DNA): TGTGCCAGTAAGTCGAACGCTTACAGCAATCAGCCCCAGCATTTT. It encodes CASKSNAYSNQPQHF.

Regarding this clone: Being one base from a much bigger clone, this may be a read error. The chain is built from TRBV20-1 and TRBJ2-5; TRBD2 is a possible D gene (6 bases). CDR3 length: 13 residues. Germline V gene data show CDR1 as DFQATT and CDR2 as SNEGSKA (reference sequence). The V and J ends lost 6 bases and 4 bases respectively, with 15 bases between them. The CDR3 is CSAAGTGVETQYF. DNA of the CDR3: TGCAGTGCAGCGGGTACGGGGGTAGAGACCCAGTACTTC.

Ten or more counts support this clone. DNA for the CDR3: TGCAGTGCTAGAAAGGCACAGGGACAGGAGACCCAGTACTTC. It encodes CSARKAQGQETQYF. The chain combines TRBV20-1 with TRBJ2-5, with TRBD1 matching 7 bases. CDR3 length equals 14 residues. CDR1 and CDR2 from the germline V gene are DFQATT and SNEGSKA (reference sequence). The trim removed 2 bases at V and 5 bases at J, leaving 8 bases unmatched.

This clone appeared many times. This rearrangement joins TRBV5-1 to TRBJ1-1, with TRBD1 as a possible D gene (6 bases). The CDR3 sequence is 16 residues long. V was pared by 0 bases and J by 1 base, with 13 bases between. Per germline, CDR1 SGHRS and CDR2 YFSETQ. CDR3 protein: CASSLGNRATNTEAFF. CDR3 coding DNA: TGCGCCAGCAGCTTGGGCAACAGGGCCACGAACACTGAAGCTTTCTTT. The full variable domain, rest sourced from reference TRBV5-1 and TRBJ1-1, is KAGVTQTPRYLIKTRGQQVTLSCSPISGHRSVSWYQQTPGQGLQFLFEYFSETQRNKGNFPGRFSGRQFSNSRSEMNVSTLELGDSALYLCASSLGNRATNTEAFFGQGTRLTVV.

This clone has a count of ten or more. The genes are TRBV20-1 and TRBJ2-7; D is ambiguous. This CDR3 comprises 14 residues. CDR1 and CDR2 (germline): DFQATT, SNEGSKA (reference sequence). The V end was cut by 1 base, the J end by 0 bases, with 10 bases between. CDR3 protein: CSARVPRSSYEQYF. The CDR3 nucleotides are TGCAGTGCTAGAGTCCCCCGGAGCTCCTACGAGCAGTACTTC.

This clone was seen more than once but under ten times. V gene TRBV6-1 combines with J gene TRBJ1-1, with 8 bases lining up with TRBD1. Losses at the gene ends were 6 bases for V and 4 bases for J; bases not matched to a gene: 7. This CDR3 is built from 14 residues. Germline loops: CDR1 MNHNS, CDR2 SASEGT. CDR3 protein: CASRKGRGLTEAFF. DNA for the CDR3: TGTGCCAGCAGAAAGGGCAGGGGGCTCACTGAAGCTTTCTTT.

There are many counts of this clone. The chain uses TRBV5-1 and TRBJ1-2; 7 bases align to TRBD1. The germline gives CDR1 SGHRS, CDR2 YFSETQ. This CDR3 is built from 12 residues. V lost 3 bases to trimming and J lost 4 bases; unmatched junction nucleotides: 0. In DNA form, the CDR3 reads TGCGCCAGCAGCTGGGACAGCTATGGCTACACCTTC. As protein: CASSWDSYGYTF.

Ten or more counts support this clone. The chain employs TRBV20-1 and TRBJ1-5; tentatively, D is TRBD1 (6 bases). The CDR3 spans 16 residues. Germline V gene sequence: CDR1 DFQATT, CDR2 SNEGSKA (reference sequence). Trimming took off 5 bases at V and 0 bases at J, with 17 bases between the two ends. The CDR3 DNA reads TGCAGTGCTGGTCAGGGGCTTCGGTATAGCAATCAGCCCCAGCATTTT. This encodes CSAGQGLRYSNQPQHF.

Notes on this clone: One junction end disagrees with the germline gene, perhaps due to a read error. Other DNA sequences in the sample encode the same CDR3. V usage is TRBV6-2 or TRBV6-3 and J usage is TRBJ2-7; weak D call: TRBD1 (5 bases). CDR3 length: 19 amino acids. In germline, CDR1 is MNHEY, CDR2 SVGEGT. DNA of the CDR3: TGTGCCAGTAGTTACTCTAATCCGCAGGGTCGGTTCGAAACCTACGAGCAGTACTTC. Protein: CASSYSNPQGRFETYEQYF.

The sample holds many counts of this clone. This chain uses TRBV27 with TRBJ1-2; possibly TRBD1 for D (6 bases). The germline gives CDR1 MNHEY, CDR2 SMNVEV (reference sequence). V lost 3 bases and J lost 4, with 12 bases in between. The CDR3 runs 14 residues. CDR3 nucleotide sequence: TGTGCCAGCAGTTTCCGAGAGGGGGGCTATGGCTACACCTTC. Protein sequence: CASSFREGGYGYTF.

This clone was recorded many times. This rearrangement joins TRBV5-5 to TRBJ1-1; D remains ambiguous. Germline CDR1 reads SGHKS; CDR2 reads YYEKEE (reference sequence). V was pared by 0 bases and J by 0 bases, with 9 bases between. CDR3 length: 15 amino acids. CDR3 sequence (DNA): TGTGCCAGCAGCTTGGCCGCAGGATTGAACACTGAAGCTTTCTTT. Residues: CASSLAAGLNTEAFF.

This clone was seen a handful of times. This sample also contains other DNA sequences that code for the same CDR3. This sequence joins TRBV20-1 and TRBJ2-3; tentatively, D is TRBD2 (5 bases). Trimming removed 0 bases from V and 0 bases from J, with 10 bases in between. Germline V lookup: CDR1 DFQATT, CDR2 SNEGSKA (reference sequence). The CDR3 runs to 15 residues. CDR3 in amino acids: CSARDEAGSTDTQYF. CDR3 DNA sequence: TGCAGTGCTAGAGATGAGGCGGGCAGCACAGATACGCAGTATTTT.

With regard to this clone: A much larger clone sits a single nucleotide away, making a read error possible. The chain joins TRBV20-1 to TRBJ2-7; perhaps TRBD1 as D (5 bases). The ends were cut back, 3 bases at V and 5 bases at J, with 20 bases in the middle. The CDR3 runs to 15 residues. In germline, CDR1 is DFQATT, CDR2 SNEGSKA (reference sequence). Here the CDR3 DNA reads TGCAGTGCTAGTTCGTTCCCTTCAGGGTCTAACGAGCAGTACTTC. Its translation: CSASSFPSGSNEQYF.

This clone was counted ten times or more. The J gene is TRBJ2-6, the V gene TRBV7-2, with TRBD1 as a possible D gene (6 bases). Germline CDR1 is SGHTA and CDR2 is FQGNSA. Trimming cost V 4 bases and J 8 bases, with 9 bases left between them. CDR3 length: 13 amino acids. The CDR3 coding sequence is TGTGCCAGCAGCTCTCAGGGGTCCAACGTCCTGACTTTC. It is translated as CASSSQGSNVLTF.

In this sample, this clone turned up many times. This sequence joins TRBV7-2 and TRBJ2-2; either TRBD1 or TRBD2 may fit D (5 bases each). The CDR3 contains 14 residues. The V gene's germline CDR1 is SGHTA and CDR2 FQGNSA. Trimming cost V 8 bases and J 0 bases, with 10 bases left between them. The CDR3 DNA reads TGTGCCAGCCCCGGGGCCTCGAACACCGGGGAGCTGTTTTTT. The encoded protein is CASPGASNTGELFF.